The 9 T cell receptor beta chains below come from one sample, sequenced in a study of blood T cell repertoires in COVID-19. Measured with immunoSEQ multiplex PCR; TCRdb has only the in-frame clones, and not every one. The table records some 180,000 clones, about 75% of them present only once. Source material: peripheral blood. The receptors were gathered from a woman in her fifties or sixties with active or convalescent COVID-19.

The V and J genes are TRBV7-9 and TRBJ2-7; 8 bases map to TRBD1. After removal of 5 bases from V and 3 bases from J, the junction contained 9 bases not matched to a gene. Germline-derived CDR1 and CDR2 are SEHNR and FQNEAQ (reference sequence). The CDR3 is 15 amino acids. The CDR3: CASSAEDRVDYEQYF. CDR3 nucleotides: TGTGCCAGCAGCGCCGAGGACAGGGTAGACTACGAGCAGTACTTC.

The chain has TRBV7-3 and TRBJ1-3, with D tentatively TRBD1 (6 bases). Trimming stripped 5 bases from V and 4 bases from J, with 12 bases between. The CDR3 consists of 14 residues. Germline lookup yields CDR1 SGHTA and CDR2 FQGTGA. This CDR3 is CASSPGGAGNTIYF. Written as DNA, the CDR3 is TGTGCCAGCAGCCCGGGGGGCGCCGGAAACACCATATATTTT.

Comments on this clone: This may be a read error: a much more frequent sequence differs by one nucleotide. The J gene is TRBJ1-2, the V gene TRBV28, with D possibly being TRBD1 (6 bases). Trimming cost V 6 bases and J 0 bases, with 8 bases left between them. Germline CDR1 MDHEN, CDR2 SYDVKM. The CDR3 is 13 amino acids. The CDR3 DNA reads as TGTGCCAGCAGATGGGACACTAACTATGGCTACACCTTC. Its translation is CASRWDTNYGYTF.

This chain uses TRBV28 with TRBJ2-3; a possible D gene is TRBD2 (6 bases). V lost 6 bases and J lost 4, with 11 bases in between. Germline-derived CDR1 and CDR2 are MDHEN and SYDVKM. The CDR3 runs 13 residues. CDR3 region: CASRTPGADTQYF. CDR3 DNA: TGTGCCAGCAGGACGCCGGGGGCAGATACGCAGTATTTT.

With respect to this clone: Distinct nucleotide sequences in the sample also encode this CDR3. The V gene is TRBV12-3 or TRBV12-4, the J gene TRBJ2-1; TRBD1 matches at 9 bases. CDR3 size: 13 residues. J lost 8 bases, V lost 3 bases, and 2 bases had no gene match. CDR3 nucleotide sequence: TGTGCCAGCAGTTTGGGACAGGGACATGAGCAGTTCTTC. Protein sequence: CASSLGQGHEQFF.

The V call is TRBV3-1 (or the pseudogene TRBV3-2), the J call TRBJ2-5, with a weak D call TRBD1 (7 bases). Germline CDR1 reads LGHDT; CDR2 reads YNNKEL (reference sequence). V dropped 3 bases and J dropped 5 bases, with 13 bases sitting between them. The CDR3 runs 14 residues. The CDR3 here is CASSQQGGTETQYF. CDR3 sequence (DNA): TGTGCCAGCAGCCAGCAGGGGGGTACGGAGACCCAGTACTTC.

The chain links TRBV5-1 to TRBJ1-2; 8 nucleotides align to TRBD1. This CDR3 spans 14 amino acids. From germline, CDR1 is SGHRS and CDR2 YFSETQ. J was trimmed by 3 bases and V by 4 bases; bases with no gene match: 5. Here the CDR3 reads CASSRQGADYGYTF. CDR3 nucleotide sequence: TGCGCCAGCAGCCGGCAGGGGGCGGACTATGGCTACACCTTC.

The chain carries TRBV3-1 (or the pseudogene TRBV3-2) and TRBJ2-7; 10 positions agree with TRBD2. The V segment lost 4 bases and the J segment 0 bases; nucleotides outside the gene matches: 3. The CDR3 is made up of 15 amino acids. CDR1 and CDR2 from the germline V gene are LGHDT and YNNKEL (reference sequence). DNA of the CDR3: TGTGCCAGCAGCCGACTAGCGGGTAACTCCTACGAGCAGTACTTC. It specifies CASSRLAGNSYEQYF.

The V gene is TRBV7-2, the J gene TRBJ1-2; TRBD1 matches 9 bases. This CDR3 comprises 14 residues. Germline V CDR1 and CDR2: SGHTA, FQGNSA. The V and J ends lost 5 bases and 7 bases, in that order; junction bases with no gene match: 8. The CDR3: CASSPGTGSVGYTF. CDR3 bases: TGTGCCAGCAGCCCCGGGACAGGGTCTGTTGGCTACACCTTC.